This T cell receptor beta chain came from a study of T-cell memory formation after mild COVID-19. Study-level points and caveats: CD4+ bias marked clones expanding day 15 to 37, unlike balanced contracting clones. Researchers found some responding clones in pre-infection memory, a sign that cross-reactive memory joined.

In germline, CDR1 is SEHNR, CDR2 FQNEAQ (reference sequence). This CDR3 spans 13 amino acids. Trimming took 3 bases from V and 3 from J; bases not matched to a gene: 0. Barcoded TCR alpha and TCR beta cDNA libraries with UMIs came from 5'RACE using constant-segment primers. TCRdb ran MiXCR on the 5' RACE reads and lists one entry per CDR3 protein. This table holds about 170,000 distinct CDR3 sequences, over 10% found once. This clonotype was counted ten times or more. The antigen remains undetermined. The chain combines TRBV7-9 with TRBJ2-3; 7 bases line up with TRBD1. The specimen sequenced was PBMCs or a T cell subset sorted from them (not recorded which). The receptor was isolated from a man younger than 35 who had mild COVID-19 (a few samples of this study predate the infection). Cell type and time point are not known. CDR3 residues: CASSLGQTDTQYF. For the CDR3, the DNA is TGTGCCAGCAGCTTGGGACAGACAGATACGCAGTATTTT.